The entry below describes one T cell receptor (beta chain). Sequencing was performed with immunoSEQ multiplex PCR; in TCRdb, only in-frame clones are kept and a portion is missing. The table lists about 160,000 clones, 70% to 90% of them singletons. Germline values: CDR1 SGHKS, CDR2 YYEKEE (reference sequence). Between the trimmed V and J ends, which lost 2 bases and 0 bases, there was a span of 8 bases. The CDR3 covers 14 residues. The record originates from a study of cytomegalovirus exposure and HLA in healthy donors. Background on the study: The 120 validation repertoires were produced on the same platform as the 670 or so repertoires of the first cohort. This was reported in a later analysis.

The source of this sequence is a man younger than 30 in good health and CMV-seronegative. Sequenced sample: PBMCs. V usage is TRBV5-5 and J usage is TRBJ1-2; the D is unclear. Here the CDR3 reads CASSFFDTNYGYTF. CDR3 DNA sequence: TGTGCCAGCAGCTTCTTTGACACTAACTATGGCTACACCTTC.